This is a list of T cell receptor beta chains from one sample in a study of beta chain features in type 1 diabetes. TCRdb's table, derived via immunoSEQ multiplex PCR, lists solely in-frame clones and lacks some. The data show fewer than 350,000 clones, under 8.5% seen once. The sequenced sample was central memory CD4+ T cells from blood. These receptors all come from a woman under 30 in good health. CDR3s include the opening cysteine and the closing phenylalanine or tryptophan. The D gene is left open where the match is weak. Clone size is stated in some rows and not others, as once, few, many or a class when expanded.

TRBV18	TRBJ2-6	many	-	CASSLYEVTGANVLTF	TGTGCCAGCTCACTTTATGAAGTTACTGGGGCCAACGTCCTGACTTTC
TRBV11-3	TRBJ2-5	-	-	CASSKQGLGGETQYF	TGTGCCAGCAGCAAGCAGGGATTGGGTGGAGAGACCCAGTACTTC
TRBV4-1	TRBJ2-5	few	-	CASSNRGGDQETQYF	TGCGCCAGCAGCAACAGGGGAGGGGACCAAGAGACCCAGTACTTC
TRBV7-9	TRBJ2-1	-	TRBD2	CASSSLGETSGTNEQFF	TGTGCCAGCAGCTCCCTCGGGGAGACTAGCGGGACAAATGAGCAGTTCTTC
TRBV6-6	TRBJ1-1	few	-	CASIRDIGTGEAFF	TGTGCCAGCATCCGGGACATTGGAACGGGTGAAGCTTTCTTT
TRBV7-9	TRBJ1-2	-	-	CASSPGGARTAGYTF	TGTGCCAGCAGCCCAGGTGGGGCCCGCACTGCTGGCTACACCTTC
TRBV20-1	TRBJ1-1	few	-	CSARLGPKAFF	TGCAGTGCTAGGTTGGGACCTAAAGCTTTCTTT
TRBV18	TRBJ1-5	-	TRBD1	CASSPNAGGDQPQHF	TGTGCCAGCTCACCAAATGCAGGGGGAGATCAGCCCCAGCATTTT
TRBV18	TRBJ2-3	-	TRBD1	CASSPAQGATDTQYF	TGTGCCAGCTCACCAGCCCAGGGGGCCACAGATACGCAGTATTTT
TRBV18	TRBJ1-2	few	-	CASSPQQGEDPYGYTF	TGTGCCAGCTCACCACAGCAGGGAGAGGATCCCTATGGCTACACCTTC
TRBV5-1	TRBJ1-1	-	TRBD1	CASREGARTEAFF	TGCGCCAGCAGGGAGGGGGCAAGAACTGAAGCTTTCTTT
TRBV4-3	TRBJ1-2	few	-	CASSQDWPQGAYGYTF	TGCGCCAGCAGCCAAGATTGGCCACAGGGTGCCTATGGCTACACCTTC
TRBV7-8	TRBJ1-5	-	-	CASSLIRTSQRNQPQHF	TGTGCCAGCAGCTTAATCCGGACATCCCAACGGAATCAGCCCCAGCATTTT
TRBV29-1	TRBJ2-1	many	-	CSVERAENNEQFF	TGCAGCGTCGAAAGGGCTGAAAACAATGAGCAGTTCTTC
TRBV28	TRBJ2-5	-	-	CASSSRGVEETQYF	TGTGCCAGCAGTTCCAGGGGGGTCGAAGAGACCCAGTACTTC
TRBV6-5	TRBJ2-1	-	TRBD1	CASLDRGLSHNEQFF	TGTGCCAGCCTCGACAGGGGGTTATCACACAATGAGCAGTTCTTC
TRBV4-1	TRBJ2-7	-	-	CASSQPTAGRAAYEQYF	TGCGCCAGCAGCCAACCCACAGCCGGGCGGGCGGCCTACGAGCAGTACTTC
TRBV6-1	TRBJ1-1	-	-	CASQGRERAFF	TGTGCCAGCCAGGGACGGGAGAGGGCTTTCTTT